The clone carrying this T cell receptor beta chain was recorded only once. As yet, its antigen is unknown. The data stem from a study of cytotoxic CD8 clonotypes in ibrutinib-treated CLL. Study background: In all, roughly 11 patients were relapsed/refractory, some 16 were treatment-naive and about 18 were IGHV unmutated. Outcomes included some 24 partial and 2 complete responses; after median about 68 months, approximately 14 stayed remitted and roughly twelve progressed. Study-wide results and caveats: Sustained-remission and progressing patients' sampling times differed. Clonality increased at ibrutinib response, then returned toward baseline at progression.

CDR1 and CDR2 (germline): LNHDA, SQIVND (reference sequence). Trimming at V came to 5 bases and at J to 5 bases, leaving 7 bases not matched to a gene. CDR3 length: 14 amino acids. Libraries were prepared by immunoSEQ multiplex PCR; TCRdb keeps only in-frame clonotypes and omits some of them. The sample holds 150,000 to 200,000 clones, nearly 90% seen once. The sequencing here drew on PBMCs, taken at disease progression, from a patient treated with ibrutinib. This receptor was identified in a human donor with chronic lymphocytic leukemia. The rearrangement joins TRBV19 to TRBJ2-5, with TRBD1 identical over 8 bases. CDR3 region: CASSDRGREETQYF. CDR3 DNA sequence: TGTGCCAGTAGTGACAGGGGACGGGAGGAGACCCAGTACTTC. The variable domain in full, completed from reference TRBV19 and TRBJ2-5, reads DGGITQSPKYLFRKEGQNVTLSCEQNLNHDAMYWYRQDPGQGLRLIYYSQIVNDFQKGDIAEGYSVSREKKESFPLTVTSAQKNPTAFYLCASSDRGREETQYFGPGTRLLVL.